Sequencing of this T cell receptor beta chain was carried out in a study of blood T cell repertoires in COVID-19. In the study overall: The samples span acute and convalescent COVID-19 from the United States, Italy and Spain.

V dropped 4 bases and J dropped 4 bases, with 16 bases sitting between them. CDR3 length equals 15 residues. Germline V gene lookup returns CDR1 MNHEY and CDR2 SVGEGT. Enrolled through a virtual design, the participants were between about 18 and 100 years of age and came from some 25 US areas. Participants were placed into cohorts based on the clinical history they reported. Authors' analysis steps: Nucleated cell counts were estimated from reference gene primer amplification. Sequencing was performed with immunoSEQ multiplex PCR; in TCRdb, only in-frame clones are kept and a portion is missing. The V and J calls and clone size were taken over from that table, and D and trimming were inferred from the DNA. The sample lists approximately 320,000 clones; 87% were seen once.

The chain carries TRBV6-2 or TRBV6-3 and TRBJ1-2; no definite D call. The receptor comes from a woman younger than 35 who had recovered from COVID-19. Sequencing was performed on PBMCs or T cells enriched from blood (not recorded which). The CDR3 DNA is TGTGCCAGCAGTTTTGAGAACGTACAGATCTATGGCTACACCTTC. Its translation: CASSFENVQIYGYTF.